This T cell receptor beta chain originates from a study of vaccination and CD4 T cells after COVID-19. Looking at the study overall: Overlapping SARS-CoV-2, HCoV-NL63, HCoV-OC43 and HCoV-229E spike peptides stimulated the cells.

This clonotype was seen a handful of times. No antigen is known for it. Study-wide results and limits: Spike mono-reactive clones accounted for 304 of the 307 vaccine-specific clones found in convalescent patients. The study found median SARS-CoV-2-reactive clonotypes rising from roughly 19 to 38, not significantly.

The time point denotes: late sampling 161 to 241 days after vaccination in a few convalescent patients. The treatment here: approximately nine-day PBMC culture with coronavirus spike peptide pools or control peptides (ViraFEST assay). Sequencing of cultured CD4+ T cell DNA used the Oncomine TCR Beta short-read assay. TCRdb re-called the PCR reads with MiXCR, one entry per CDR3 protein. The sample consists of about 25,000 distinct CDR3 sequences, 25% to 35% of them appearing once. Germline V lookup: CDR1 DFQATT, CDR2 SNEGSKA (reference sequence). The CDR3 length is 12 residues. V shed 6 bases, J shed 6 bases, and the junction held 7 bases outside the gene matches.

Material: CD4+ T cells from blood, cultured in vitro, obtained about 7 months after SARS-CoV-2 vaccination. This TCR was sampled from a human donor who had recovered from COVID-19. The chain is built from TRBV20-1 and TRBJ2-7; 8 bases are shared with TRBD2. The CDR3 reads CSATGGPSEQYF. The CDR3, as DNA: TGCAGTGCCACGGGAGGGCCTAGCGAGCAGTACTTC.